This TCR beta chain came from a study of blood T cell repertoires in COVID-19. Study context: COVID-19 samples from acute and convalescent phases originated in the United States, Italy and Spain. PBMCs, B-cell-depleted T cells, or T cells were the source of the cDNA or gDNA that made up the material.

Authors' processing steps: Cell counts per sample came from amplifying reference gene primers. Sequenced by immunoSEQ multiplex PCR; TCRdb stores in-frame clones only, minus some. That table is the source of V, J and clone size, and D and trimming were worked out from the DNA. The sample lists about 340,000 clones, 90% to 95% occurring once. The ends lost 1 base at V and 5 bases at J; junction bases unmatched: 10. This CDR3 comprises 16 residues. Per germline, CDR1 LGHNA and CDR2 YSLEER. The genes are TRBV4-3 and TRBJ1-2; the match to TRBD1 covers 7 bases. This clonotype was sampled from a woman aged 18-29 years who had recovered from COVID-19. Material: peripheral blood. The CDR3, as DNA: TGCGCCAGCAGCCAAGCCGGACAGGTGGGGGCATATGGCTACACCTTC. It is translated as CASSQAGQVGAYGYTF.